Listed below are T cell receptor beta chains from one sample, sequenced in a study of shared clonotypes between healthy human individuals. Sequencing was performed with immunoSEQ multiplex PCR; in TCRdb, only in-frame clones are kept and a portion is missing. Of fewer than 850,000 clones listed, roughly 96% are singletons. Material: naive CD8+ T cells sorted from blood. The source is a man aged 30 to 39 in good health. Each CDR3 is given with its conserved first and last residue. Each record gives: V gene, J gene, clone size, D gene, CDR3 DNA, CDR3 protein. The D gene is left open where the match is weak. Size is omitted from some rows. Given values are once, few, many or a class for expanded clones.

V gene: TRBV7-9; J gene: TRBJ2-7; clone size: .; D gene: TRBD1; CDR3 DNA: TGTGCCAGCAGTTCAAGGACAGGGCCAGTCTACGAGCAGTACTTC; CDR3 protein: CASSSRTGPVYEQYF
V gene: TRBV20-1; J gene: TRBJ2-7; clone size: .; D gene: .; CDR3 DNA: TGCAGTGCTAGCCTAGATTACGAGCAGTACTTC; CDR3 protein: CSASLDYEQYF
V gene: TRBV13; J gene: TRBJ1-5; clone size: .; D gene: .; CDR3 DNA: TGTGCCAGCAGCTTAGGGAATCAGCCCCAGCATTTT; CDR3 protein: CASSLGNQPQHF
V gene: TRBV2; J gene: TRBJ2-2; clone size: .; D gene: TRBD2; CDR3 DNA: TGTGCCAGCAGTGAAGTGGGGACTAGCGGGAGTTCCGGGGAGCTGTTTTTT; CDR3 protein: CASSEVGTSGSSGELFF
V gene: TRBV5-1; J gene: TRBJ2-7; clone size: .; D gene: .; CDR3 DNA: TGCGCCAGCAGCTCGCTCGGAGGGAGCGGATACGAGCAGTACTTC; CDR3 protein: CASSSLGGSGYEQYF
V gene: TRBV13; J gene: TRBJ1-2; clone size: .; D gene: .; CDR3 DNA: TGTGCCAGCAGCATCAGGGGAGGTGGTGGCTACACCTTC; CDR3 protein: CASSIRGGGGYTF
V gene: TRBV29-1; J gene: TRBJ1-2; clone size: .; D gene: .; CDR3 DNA: TGCAGCGTTGAAGATCGGGAGCCCAAAGGCTACACCTTC; CDR3 protein: CSVEDREPKGYTF
V gene: TRBV9; J gene: TRBJ2-1; clone size: once; D gene: .; CDR3 DNA: TGTGCCAGCAGCGTAGGCGGGGACCCTTACAATGAGCAGTTCTTC; CDR3 protein: CASSVGGDPYNEQFF
V gene: TRBV27; J gene: TRBJ2-1; clone size: .; D gene: .; CDR3 DNA: TGTGCCAGCAGTTTCCCCTCCCCGCCCTACAATGAGCAGTTCTTC; CDR3 protein: CASSFPSPPYNEQFF
V gene: TRBV28; J gene: TRBJ2-1; clone size: .; D gene: TRBD1; CDR3 DNA: TGTGCCAGCCGGCGCCCGACAGGGGGCAATGAGCAGTTCTTC; CDR3 protein: CASRRPTGGNEQFF
V gene: TRBV11-2; J gene: TRBJ2-7; clone size: .; D gene: .; CDR3 DNA: TGTGCCAGCAGCCCCGAAGGAGAGCAGTACTTC; CDR3 protein: CASSPEGEQYF
V gene: TRBV6-5; J gene: TRBJ1-1; clone size: once; D gene: .; CDR3 DNA: TGTGCCAGCAGTCCCCTTGCCATGGTAAACACTGAAGCTTTCTTT; CDR3 protein: CASSPLAMVNTEAFF
V gene: TRBV6-6; J gene: TRBJ1-1; clone size: .; D gene: .; CDR3 DNA: TGTGCCAGCAGTTTCAGGGCGGTGAACACTGAAGCTTTCTTT; CDR3 protein: CASSFRAVNTEAFF
V gene: TRBV5-1; J gene: TRBJ2-7; clone size: .; D gene: TRBD2; CDR3 DNA: TGCGCCAGCAGCTTTACTAGCGGGAGGGCCTCCGAGCAGTACTTC; CDR3 protein: CASSFTSGRASEQYF
V gene: TRBV10-1; J gene: TRBJ2-7; clone size: .; D gene: .; CDR3 DNA: TGCGCCAGCAGTGTTACAGCCCTCTCCTACGAGCAGTACTTC; CDR3 protein: CASSVTALSYEQYF
V gene: TRBV6-5; J gene: TRBJ2-7; clone size: once; D gene: .; CDR3 DNA: TGTGCCAGCAGTTACGAGTCGCACTACGAGCAGTACTTC; CDR3 protein: CASSYESHYEQYF
V gene: TRBV27; J gene: TRBJ1-1; clone size: once; D gene: .; CDR3 DNA: TGTGCCAGCAGTTTAGGTCCCATGCGGGGTACTGAAGCTTTCTTT; CDR3 protein: CASSLGPMRGTEAFF
V gene: TRBV27; J gene: TRBJ1-4; clone size: .; D gene: .; CDR3 DNA: TGTGCCAGCAGAGCCGGCACGGCAGCGGAAAAACTGTTTTTT; CDR3 protein: CASRAGTAAEKLFF
V gene: TRBV30; J gene: TRBJ2-7; clone size: .; D gene: TRBD2; CDR3 DNA: TGTGCCTGGAGTGTAGGCCGTGGACTAGCGGACTACGAGCAGTACTTC; CDR3 protein: CAWSVGRGLADYEQYF
V gene: TRBV15; J gene: TRBJ2-1; clone size: .; D gene: .; CDR3 DNA: TGTGCCACCAGCAGAGATGGTTCAGAGGGAAATGAGCAGTTCTTC; CDR3 protein: CATSRDGSEGNEQFF
V gene: TRBV7-8; J gene: TRBJ2-7; clone size: .; D gene: .; CDR3 DNA: TGTGCCAGCAGCTTAGAGGAGGATGGCTACGAGCAGTACTTC; CDR3 protein: CASSLEEDGYEQYF
V gene: TRBV7-9; J gene: TRBJ1-1; clone size: .; D gene: .; CDR3 DNA: TGTGCCAGCAGTCCCTATTGGAACACTGAAGCTTTCTTT; CDR3 protein: CASSPYWNTEAFF
V gene: TRBV6-4; J gene: TRBJ2-1; clone size: .; D gene: .; CDR3 DNA: TGTGCCAGCAGTGACTCGGGGGGAAACAATGAGCAGTTCTTC; CDR3 protein: CASSDSGGNNEQFF
V gene: TRBV5-1; J gene: TRBJ1-5; clone size: few; D gene: .; CDR3 DNA: TGCGCCAGCAGCTTAACCCCGATTTTGACGGGACAGCCCCAGCATTTT; CDR3 protein: CASSLTPILTGQPQHF
V gene: TRBV9; J gene: TRBJ2-5; clone size: .; D gene: TRBD1; CDR3 DNA: TGTGCCAGCAGCCCGGGACAGGATTTCCAAGAGACCCAGTACTTC; CDR3 protein: CASSPGQDFQETQYF
V gene: TRBV9; J gene: TRBJ2-6; clone size: .; D gene: .; CDR3 DNA: TGTGCCAGCAGCCCCCTATCGGGAACAGGGGCCAACGTCCTGACTTTC; CDR3 protein: CASSPLSGTGANVLTF
V gene: TRBV29-1; J gene: TRBJ2-2; clone size: .; D gene: TRBD1; CDR3 DNA: TGCAGCGCCGAGGGGGCCTCAACCGGGGAGCTGTTTTTT; CDR3 protein: CSAEGASTGELFF
V gene: TRBV25-1; J gene: TRBJ2-1; clone size: .; D gene: .; CDR3 DNA: TGTGCCAGCAGTTGGCTAGTTGGCAATGAGCAGTTCTTC; CDR3 protein: CASSWLVGNEQFF
V gene: TRBV7-9; J gene: TRBJ2-7; clone size: .; D gene: .; CDR3 DNA: TGTGCCAGCAGCTCCTCTTCCTACGAGCAGTACTTC; CDR3 protein: CASSSSSYEQYF
V gene: TRBV15; J gene: TRBJ1-5; clone size: .; D gene: TRBD1; CDR3 DNA: TGTGCCACCAGCAGAGGACCCGACAGGGCGGATCAGCCCCAGCATTTT; CDR3 protein: CATSRGPDRADQPQHF
V gene: TRBV4-1; J gene: TRBJ2-5; clone size: .; D gene: TRBD2; CDR3 DNA: TGCGCCAGCAGCCAACCTCCGGGGAAGGGGACTAGCGGGAAAGTGGAGACCCAGTACTTC; CDR3 protein: CASSQPPGKGTSGKVETQYF
V gene: TRBV29-1; J gene: TRBJ2-1; clone size: .; D gene: TRBD1; CDR3 DNA: TGCAGCGTCTGGACAGGGGGTGGTAATAATGAGCAGTTCTTC; CDR3 protein: CSVWTGGGNNEQFF
V gene: TRBV15; J gene: TRBJ2-5; clone size: .; D gene: .; CDR3 DNA: TGTGCCACCAGCAGAGATCGTATAGTATCTAGGTCCTCAGAGACCCAGTACTTC; CDR3 protein: CATSRDRIVSRSSETQYF
V gene: TRBV27; J gene: TRBJ2-1; clone size: .; D gene: .; CDR3 DNA: TGTGCCAGCAGTCCCTGGACGGGCGATGAGCAGTTCTTC; CDR3 protein: CASSPWTGDEQFF
V gene: TRBV7-9; J gene: TRBJ2-1; clone size: .; D gene: TRBD2; CDR3 DNA: TGTGCCAGCAGCCCTCCCGGCGGGAGGTCCTACAATGAGCAGTTCTTC; CDR3 protein: CASSPPGGRSYNEQFF
V gene: TRBV9; J gene: TRBJ2-2; clone size: .; D gene: .; CDR3 DNA: TGTGCCAGCAGCGCTGAGGGACAGAACACCGGGGAGCTGTTTTTT; CDR3 protein: CASSAEGQNTGELFF
V gene: TRBV11-2; J gene: TRBJ2-1; clone size: once; D gene: TRBD2; CDR3 DNA: TGTGCCAGCATAGGGACTAGCGGGACCTACGCTAACAATGAGCAGTTCTTC; CDR3 protein: CASIGTSGTYANNEQFF
V gene: TRBV5-6; J gene: TRBJ1-2; clone size: .; D gene: TRBD1; CDR3 DNA: TGTGCCAGCAGCTTTTTTCTGTACCGGGACAGGGGGACTAACTATGGCTACACCTTC; CDR3 protein: CASSFFLYRDRGTNYGYTF
V gene: TRBV7-9; J gene: TRBJ2-5; clone size: .; D gene: TRBD1; CDR3 DNA: TGTGCCAGCAGCCATGGCCCAGGGGGAGAGACCCAGTACTTC; CDR3 protein: CASSHGPGGETQYF
V gene: TRBV5-6; J gene: TRBJ2-5; clone size: .; D gene: .; CDR3 DNA: TGTGCCAGCAGCGCCGACAGGAGCCGGCCGTACCAAGAGACCCAGTACTTC; CDR3 protein: CASSADRSRPYQETQYF
V gene: TRBV15; J gene: TRBJ2-7; clone size: .; D gene: .; CDR3 DNA: TGTGCCACCAGCTCCTCCCCTGACAGCTACGAGCAGTACTTC; CDR3 protein: CATSSSPDSYEQYF
V gene: TRBV6-1; J gene: TRBJ2-6; clone size: .; D gene: .; CDR3 DNA: TGTGCCAGCAGTGAAGTAAAAGGGGGTGGCAACGTCCTGACTTTC; CDR3 protein: CASSEVKGGGNVLTF
V gene: TRBV11-3; J gene: TRBJ2-2; clone size: .; D gene: .; CDR3 DNA: TGTGCCAGCAGCGATGACAGAGATAACACCGGGGAGCTGTTTTTT; CDR3 protein: CASSDDRDNTGELFF
V gene: TRBV11-2; J gene: TRBJ2-1; clone size: .; D gene: TRBD2; CDR3 DNA: TGTGCCAGCAGCGATGGACTAGTTAACTACAATGAGCAGTTCTTC; CDR3 protein: CASSDGLVNYNEQFF
V gene: TRBV11-2; J gene: TRBJ2-5; clone size: .; D gene: .; CDR3 DNA: TGTGCCAGCAGCTCTGGGACCTCTAGGGAGACCCAGTACTTC; CDR3 protein: CASSSGTSRETQYF
V gene: TRBV5-1; J gene: TRBJ2-1; clone size: .; D gene: TRBD2; CDR3 DNA: TGCGCCAGCAGCCCTGGAGGGGTAGCTAGCGGGAGCGGTGAGCAGTTCTTC; CDR3 protein: CASSPGGVASGSGEQFF
V gene: TRBV6-1; J gene: TRBJ1-2; clone size: .; D gene: .; CDR3 DNA: TGTGCCAGCAGGGGCGACATGAAATGTTTC; CDR3 protein: CASRGDMKCF
V gene: TRBV11-2; J gene: TRBJ2-5; clone size: .; D gene: .; CDR3 DNA: TGTGCCAGCAGCTTACGTCCAATCCAAGAGACCCAGTACTTC; CDR3 protein: CASSLRPIQETQYF